One and the same sample provided the 12 T cell receptor beta chains below, sequenced in a study of a mutant IDH1 vaccine in newly diagnosed glioma. Clones were read by immunoSEQ multiplex PCR, and TCRdb kept only the in-frame ones, dropping some. The sample carries tens of thousands of clones, 79% recorded once. What these receptors recognize is not known. The time point was: week 11, during vaccination. Topical imiquimod was applied with each vaccine dose, which held 300 ug of mutant IDH1 20-mer peptide. Sequencing was performed on PBMCs, taken from a glioma patient whose treatment included an IDH1 peptide vaccine. Source of these receptors: a man aged 35 to 55 with glioma.

The gene calls are TRBV6-5 and TRBJ1-2; D may be TRBD1 (6 bases). CDR3 length: 12 residues. The V and J ends lost 4 bases and 8 bases respectively, with 11 bases between them. Per the germline V gene, CDR1 is MNHEY and CDR2 is SVGAGI. Written as DNA, the CDR3 is TGTGCCAGCAGTTTCGGGACAAGGGGCTACACCTTC. As protein: CASSFGTRGYTF.

J is TRBJ1-1 and V is TRBV6-1, with D uncertain. CDR1 and CDR2 from the germline V gene are MNHNS and SASEGT. V lost 5 bases, J lost 3 bases, and 16 bases lay in between. The CDR3 has 15 residues. The CDR3 reads CASSLRTPGDTEAFF. The CDR3 DNA reads as TGTGCCAGCAGTTTACGAACCCCCGGGGACACTGAAGCTTTCTTT.

This clone has only one observation. The rearrangement links TRBV28 to TRBJ2-3; D remains ambiguous. Germline V gene data show CDR1 as MDHEN and CDR2 as SYDVKM. V gave up 3 bases and J gave up 0 bases, with 4 bases separating them. CDR3 length equals 13 residues. The CDR3 loop is CASSLGSTDTQYF. The CDR3 bases are TGTGCCAGCAGTTTGGGAAGCACAGATACGCAGTATTTT.

DNA of the CDR3: TGTGCCACCAGCGCCTCGCGGGAGGTCTTGAATGAGCAGTTCTTC. Amino acid sequence: CATSASREVLNEQFF. V usage is TRBV15 and J usage is TRBJ2-1, with 8 nucleotides matching TRBD2. The germline V gene encodes CDR1 LNHNV and CDR2 YYDKDF (reference sequence). With 5 bases clipped from V and 7 bases from J, the junction kept 10 bases outside the gene matches. The CDR3 has 15 residues.

This rearrangement joins TRBV19 to TRBJ2-2, with D possibly being TRBD1 (5 bases). The CDR3 is made up of 15 amino acids. V lost 0 bases to trimming and J lost 6 bases, with 11 bases between them. Per germline, CDR1 LNHDA and CDR2 SQIVND (reference sequence). The CDR3 nucleotides are TGTGCCAGTAGTATAGATCTAGGGGCGGCCGGGGAGCTGTTTTTT. This gives the protein CASSIDLGAAGELFF.

This clone is a singleton in its sample. The chain combines TRBV11-2 with TRBJ1-2; 9 bases are a match to TRBD1. CDR3 length: 19 residues. V lost 1 base, J lost 0 bases, and 12 bases stayed unmatched. Germline V CDR1 and CDR2: SGHAT, FQNNGV. The CDR3 spells CASSLVKGQGPLANYGYTF. The CDR3 region has the DNA TGTGCCAGCAGCTTAGTGAAGGGACAGGGCCCCTTAGCTAACTATGGCTACACCTTC. The full variable domain, rest sourced from reference TRBV11-2 and TRBJ1-2, is EAGVAQSPRYKIIEKRQSVAFWCNPISGHATLYWYQQILGQGPKLLIQFQNNGVVDDSQLPKDRFSAERLKGVDSTLKIQPAKLEDSAVYLCASSLVKGQGPLANYGYTFGSGTRLTVV.

The chain joins TRBV15 to TRBJ2-3; D is possibly TRBD2 (6 bases). There are 14 residues in the CDR3. Looked up from germline, CDR1 is LNHNV and CDR2 is YYDKDF (reference sequence). V was shortened by 5 bases and J by 7 bases, with 16 bases between the two germline ends. CDR3 nucleotides: TGTGCCACCAGCTCACGGGAGACGTGGAATACGCAGTATTTT. Protein sequence: CATSSRETWNTQYF. The full variable domain, completed using reference TRBV15 and TRBJ2-3, is DAMVIQNPRYQVTQFGKPVTLSCSQTLNHNVMYWYQQKSSQAPKLLFHYYDKDFNNEADTPDNFQSRRPNTSFCFLDIRSPGLGDTAMYLCATSSRETWNTQYFGPGTRLTVL.

The CDR3 loop reads CASSPLAAEQFF. The CDR3 DNA sequence: TGTGCCAGCTCACCTCTAGCGGCTGAGCAGTTCTTC. The rearrangement links TRBV18 to TRBJ2-1; TRBD2 aligns across 7 bases. This CDR3 spans 12 amino acids. Per germline, CDR1 KGHSH and CDR2 LQKENI. Trimming cost V 3 bases and J 9 bases; bases outside gene matches: 2.

The V and J genes are TRBV12-5 and TRBJ2-3; 8 bases map to TRBD1. With 5 bases clipped from V and 2 bases from J, the junction kept 6 bases outside the gene matches. The germline CDR1 and CDR2 sequences are LGHNT and FRNRAP. CDR3 length: 15 residues. The chain's CDR3 is CASGDTGGFTDTQYF. In DNA, the CDR3 is TGTGCTAGTGGTGATACAGGGGGGTTCACAGATACGCAGTATTTT. The full variable domain, with the rest looked up from reference TRBV12-5 and TRBJ2-3, is DARVTQTPRHKVTEMGQEVTMRCQPILGHNTVFWYRQTMMQGLELLAYFRNRAPLDDSGMPKDRFSAEMPDATLATLKIQPSEPRDSAVYFCASGDTGGFTDTQYFGPGTRLTVL.

This clone was counted only a few times. J is TRBJ1-1 and V is TRBV18; D remains unclear. Trimming removed 3 bases from V and 1 base from J, with 9 bases in between. Germline values: CDR1 KGHSH, CDR2 LQKENI. The CDR3 sequence is 14 residues long. CDR3 bases: TGTGCCAGCTCACCCCATCTGGGGAACACTGAAGCTTTCTTT. Protein product: CASSPHLGNTEAFF.

This chain joins TRBV15 and TRBJ1-6; no definite D call. The CDR3 extends over 9 amino acids. Between the trimmed V and J ends, which lost 5 bases and 14 bases, there was a span of 4 bases. Germline lookup yields CDR1 LNHNV and CDR2 YYDKDF (reference sequence). In DNA, the CDR3 is TGTGCCACCAGCTGCGCCCTCCACTTT. It is translated as CATSCALHF. Based on the CDR3 plus reference TRBV15 and TRBJ1-6, the full variable domain is DAMVIQNPRYQVTQFGKPVTLSCSQTLNHNVMYWYQQKSSQAPKLLFHYYDKDFNNEADTPDNFQSRRPNTSFCFLDIRSPGLGDTAMYLCATSCALHFGNGTRLTVT.

This clone was picked up one time. V gene TRBV14 combines with J gene TRBJ2-1; D is unresolved. Trimming took 3 bases from V and 4 from J, leaving 4 bases between them. The CDR3 runs to 12 residues. Germline assignment: CDR1 SGHDN and CDR2 FVKESK. This CDR3 is CASSQGYNEQFF. CDR3 bases: TGTGCCAGCAGCCAGGGATACAATGAGCAGTTCTTC.